The present T cell receptor (beta chain) was sequenced within a study of blood T cell repertoires in COVID-19. The germline gives CDR1 SGHAT, CDR2 FQNNGV. V was pared by 6 bases and J by 8 bases, with 16 bases between. The CDR3 covers 13 residues. The method was immunoSEQ multiplex PCR; TCRdb's version includes in-frame clones alone and lacks a portion of them. The sample has approximately 210,000 clones, 82% seen once. The sequence derives from a man aged 35-49 years who had recovered from COVID-19. The rearrangement uses TRBV11-2 and TRBJ1-1; D is unresolved. The specimen sequenced was PBMCs or T cells enriched from blood (not recorded which). CDR3 nucleotide sequence: TGTGCCAGCAGATTTAGGTCGGGTCTAGAAGCTTTCTTT. Protein sequence: CASRFRSGLEAFF. The whole variable domain, remainder taken from reference TRBV11-2 and TRBJ1-1, is EAGVAQSPRYKIIEKRQSVAFWCNPISGHATLYWYQQILGQGPKLLIQFQNNGVVDDSQLPKDRFSAERLKGVDSTLKIQPAKLEDSAVYLCASRFRSGLEAFFGQGTRLTVV.